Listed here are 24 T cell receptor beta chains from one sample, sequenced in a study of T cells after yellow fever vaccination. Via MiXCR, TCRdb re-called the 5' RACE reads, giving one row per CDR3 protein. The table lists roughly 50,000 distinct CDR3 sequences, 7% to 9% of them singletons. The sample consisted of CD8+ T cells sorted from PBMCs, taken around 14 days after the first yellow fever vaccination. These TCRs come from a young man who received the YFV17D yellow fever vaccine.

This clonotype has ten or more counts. The CDR3 here is CSVTRPGVKRAFF. The CDR3 nucleotides read TGCAGCGTTACCCGGCCGGGCGTGAAGAGAGCTTTCTTT. The chain has TRBV29-1 and TRBJ1-1; D remains unclear. This CDR3 region has 13 residues. Germline V gene data show CDR1 as SQVTM and CDR2 as ANQGSEA. With 5 bases removed from V and 10 bases from J, the gap between germline ends came to 20 bases.

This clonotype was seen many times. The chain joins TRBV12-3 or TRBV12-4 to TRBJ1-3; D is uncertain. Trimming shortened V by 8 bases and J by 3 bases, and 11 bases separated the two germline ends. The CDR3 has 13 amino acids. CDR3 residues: CASAAHVGNTIYF. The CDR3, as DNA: TGTGCCAGCGCTGCTCACGTTGGAAACACCATATATTTT.

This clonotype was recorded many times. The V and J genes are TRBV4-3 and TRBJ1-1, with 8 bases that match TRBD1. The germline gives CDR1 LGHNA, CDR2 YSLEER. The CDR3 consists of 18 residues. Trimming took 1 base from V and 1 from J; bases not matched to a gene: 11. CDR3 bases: TGCGCCAGCAGCCAAGCGATTTATTCAGGGGGCACGAACACTGAAGCTTTCTTT. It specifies CASSQAIYSGGTNTEAFF.

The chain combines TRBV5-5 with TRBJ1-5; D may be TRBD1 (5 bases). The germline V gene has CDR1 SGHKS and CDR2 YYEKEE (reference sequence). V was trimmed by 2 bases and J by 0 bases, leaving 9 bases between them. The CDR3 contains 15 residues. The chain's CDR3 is CASSFRDASNQPQHF. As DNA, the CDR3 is TGTGCCAGCAGCTTCCGGGACGCTAGCAATCAGCCCCAGCATTTT.

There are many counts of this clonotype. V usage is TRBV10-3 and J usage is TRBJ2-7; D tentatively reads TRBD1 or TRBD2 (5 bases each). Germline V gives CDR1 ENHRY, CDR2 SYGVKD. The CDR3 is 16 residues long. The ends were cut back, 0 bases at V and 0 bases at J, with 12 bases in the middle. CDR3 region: CAISESGTASSYEQYV. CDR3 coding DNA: TGTGCCATCAGTGAGTCAGGGACGGCGAGCTCCTACGAGCAGTACGTC.

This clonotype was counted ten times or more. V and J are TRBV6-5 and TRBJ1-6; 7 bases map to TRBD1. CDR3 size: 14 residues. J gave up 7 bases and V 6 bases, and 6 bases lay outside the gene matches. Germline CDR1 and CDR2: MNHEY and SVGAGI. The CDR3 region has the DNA TGTGCCAGCAGACCGACAGGGAGGAATTCACCCCTCCACTTT. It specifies CASRPTGRNSPLHF.

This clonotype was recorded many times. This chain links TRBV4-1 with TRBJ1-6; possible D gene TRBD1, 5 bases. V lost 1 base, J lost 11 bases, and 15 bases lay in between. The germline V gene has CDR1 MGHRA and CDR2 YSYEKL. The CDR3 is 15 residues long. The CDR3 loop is CASSQGNPSGAPLHF. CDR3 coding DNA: TGCGCCAGCAGCCAAGGAAACCCCTCGGGGGCACCCCTCCACTTT.

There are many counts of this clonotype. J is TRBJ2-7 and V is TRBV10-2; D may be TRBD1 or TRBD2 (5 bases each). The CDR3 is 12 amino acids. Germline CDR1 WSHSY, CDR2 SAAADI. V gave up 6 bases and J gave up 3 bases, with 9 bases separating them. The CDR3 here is CASSGDHYEQYV. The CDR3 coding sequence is TGCGCCAGCAGCGGGGACCACTACGAGCAGTACGTC.

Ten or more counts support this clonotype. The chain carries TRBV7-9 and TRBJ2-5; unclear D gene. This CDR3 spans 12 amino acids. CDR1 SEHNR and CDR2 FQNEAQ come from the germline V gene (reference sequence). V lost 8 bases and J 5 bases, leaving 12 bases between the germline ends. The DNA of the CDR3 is TGTGCCAGCCAATCAAGTTCGGAGACCCAGTACTTC. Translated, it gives CASQSSSETQYF.

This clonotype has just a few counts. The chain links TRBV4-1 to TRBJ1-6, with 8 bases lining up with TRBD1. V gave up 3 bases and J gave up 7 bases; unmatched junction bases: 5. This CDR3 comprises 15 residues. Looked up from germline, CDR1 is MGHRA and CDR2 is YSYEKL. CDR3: CASSQADRENSPLHF. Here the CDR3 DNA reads TGCGCCAGCAGCCAGGCGGACAGGGAGAATTCACCCCTCCACTTT.

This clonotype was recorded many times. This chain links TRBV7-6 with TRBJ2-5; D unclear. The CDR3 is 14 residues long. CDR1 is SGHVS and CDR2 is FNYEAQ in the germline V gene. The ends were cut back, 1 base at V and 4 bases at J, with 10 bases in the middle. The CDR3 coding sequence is TGTGCCAGCAGCTTAGAAGTAGGCCGAGAGACCCAGTACTTC. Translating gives CASSLEVGRETQYF.

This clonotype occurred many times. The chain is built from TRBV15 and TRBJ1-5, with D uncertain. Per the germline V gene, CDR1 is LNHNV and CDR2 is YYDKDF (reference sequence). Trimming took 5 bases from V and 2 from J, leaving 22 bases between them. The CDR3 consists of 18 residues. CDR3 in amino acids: CATSGPDPQGLGNQPQHF. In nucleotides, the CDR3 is TGTGCCACCAGCGGGCCGGACCCCCAAGGCTTGGGCAATCAGCCCCAGCATTTT. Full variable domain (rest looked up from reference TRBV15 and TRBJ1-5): DAMVIQNPRYQVTQFGKPVTLSCSQTLNHNVMYWYQQKSSQAPKLLFHYYDKDFNNEADTPDNFQSRRPNTSFCFLDIRSPGLGDTAMYLCATSGPDPQGLGNQPQHFGDGTRLSIL.

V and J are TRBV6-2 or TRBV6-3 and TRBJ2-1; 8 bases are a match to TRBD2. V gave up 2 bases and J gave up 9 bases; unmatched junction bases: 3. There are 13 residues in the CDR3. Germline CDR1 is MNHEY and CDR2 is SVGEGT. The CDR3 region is CASSYRGGREQFF. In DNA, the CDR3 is TGTGCCAGCAGTTACCGGGGGGGGCGTGAGCAGTTCTTC.

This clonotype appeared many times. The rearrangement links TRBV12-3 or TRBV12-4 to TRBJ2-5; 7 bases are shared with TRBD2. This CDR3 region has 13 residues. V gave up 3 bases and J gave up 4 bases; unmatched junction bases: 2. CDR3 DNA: TGTGCCAGCAGTTTTCGACTAGCAGAGACCCAGTACTTC. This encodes CASSFRLAETQYF.

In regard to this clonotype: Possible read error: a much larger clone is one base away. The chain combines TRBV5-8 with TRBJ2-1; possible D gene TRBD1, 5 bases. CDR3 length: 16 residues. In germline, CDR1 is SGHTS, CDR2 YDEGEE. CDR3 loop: CAISLEGASSYNEQFF. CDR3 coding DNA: TGTGCCATCAGCTTGGAAGGGGCCTCCTCCTACAATGAGCAGTTCTTC.

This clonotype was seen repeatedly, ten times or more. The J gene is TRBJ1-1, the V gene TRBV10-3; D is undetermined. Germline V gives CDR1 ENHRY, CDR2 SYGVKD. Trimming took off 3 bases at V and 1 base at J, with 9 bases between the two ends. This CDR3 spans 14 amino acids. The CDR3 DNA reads TGTGCCATCAGTGACGGCCGACGGAACACTGAAGCTTTCTTT. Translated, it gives CAISDGRRNTEAFF.

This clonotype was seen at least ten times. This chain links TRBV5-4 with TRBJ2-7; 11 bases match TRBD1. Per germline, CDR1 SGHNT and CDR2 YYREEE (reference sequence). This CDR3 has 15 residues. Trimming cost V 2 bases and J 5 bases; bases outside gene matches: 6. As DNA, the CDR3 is TGTGCCAGCAGCTTCGGACAGGGGGCAGCGAACGAGCAGTACTTC. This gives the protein CASSFGQGAANEQYF. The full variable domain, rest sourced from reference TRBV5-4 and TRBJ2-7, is ETGVTQSPTHLIKTRGQQVTLRCSSQSGHNTVSWYQQALGQGPQFIFQYYREEENGRGNFPPRFSGLQFPNYSSELNVNALELDDSALYLCASSFGQGAANEQYFGPGTRLTVT.

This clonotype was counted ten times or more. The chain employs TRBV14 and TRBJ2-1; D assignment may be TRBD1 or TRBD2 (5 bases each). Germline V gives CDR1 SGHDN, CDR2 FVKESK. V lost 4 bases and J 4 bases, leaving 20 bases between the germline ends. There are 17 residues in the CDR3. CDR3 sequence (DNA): TGTGCCAGCAGCCTAGAAGCGAGGGGTTTCTTTTACAATGAGCAGTTCTTC. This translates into CASSLEARGFFYNEQFF.

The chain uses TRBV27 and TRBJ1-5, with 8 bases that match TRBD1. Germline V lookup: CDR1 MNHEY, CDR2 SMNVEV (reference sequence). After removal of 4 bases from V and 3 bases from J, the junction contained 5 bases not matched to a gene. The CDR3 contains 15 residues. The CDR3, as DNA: TGTGCCAGCAGTTCTTACAGGGGGGACAATCAGCCCCAGCATTTT. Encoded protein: CASSSYRGDNQPQHF.

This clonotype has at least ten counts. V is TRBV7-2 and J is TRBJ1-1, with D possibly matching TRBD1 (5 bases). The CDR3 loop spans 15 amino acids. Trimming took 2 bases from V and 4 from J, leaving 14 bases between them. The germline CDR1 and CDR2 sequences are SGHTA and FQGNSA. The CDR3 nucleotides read TGTGCCAGCAGCTTAATGGGGGGGAGAGGCACTGAAGCTTTCTTT. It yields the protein CASSLMGGRGTEAFF.

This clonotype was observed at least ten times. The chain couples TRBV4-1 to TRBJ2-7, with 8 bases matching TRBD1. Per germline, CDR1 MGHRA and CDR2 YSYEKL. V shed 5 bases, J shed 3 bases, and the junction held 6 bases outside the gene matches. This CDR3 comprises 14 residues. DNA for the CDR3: TGCGCCAGCAGCACTACGACAGGGGACTACGAGCAGTACGTC. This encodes CASSTTTGDYEQYV.

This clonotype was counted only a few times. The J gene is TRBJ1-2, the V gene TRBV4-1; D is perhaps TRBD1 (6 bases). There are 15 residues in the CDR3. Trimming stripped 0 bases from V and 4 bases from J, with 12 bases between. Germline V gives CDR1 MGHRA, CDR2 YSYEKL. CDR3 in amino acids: CASSQEDGGAYGYTF. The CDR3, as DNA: TGCGCCAGCAGCCAAGAAGATGGGGGGGCCTATGGCTACACCTTC.

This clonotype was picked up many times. Written as DNA, the CDR3 is TGCGCCAGCAGCGTCAACATGGACGAGCAGTACTTC. It specifies CASSVNMDEQYF. This rearrangement joins TRBV5-1 to TRBJ2-7, with D unresolved. Trimming took off 4 bases at V and 5 bases at J, with 10 bases between the two ends. The CDR3 has 12 residues. Germline CDR1 is SGHRS and CDR2 is YFSETQ.

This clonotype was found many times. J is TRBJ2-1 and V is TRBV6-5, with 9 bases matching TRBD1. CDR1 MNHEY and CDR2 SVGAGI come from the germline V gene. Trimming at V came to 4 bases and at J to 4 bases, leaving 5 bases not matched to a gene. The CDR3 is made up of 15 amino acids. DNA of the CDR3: TGTGCCAGCAGTTTGACAGGGGGGAATTACAATGAGCAGTTCTTC. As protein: CASSLTGGNYNEQFF.